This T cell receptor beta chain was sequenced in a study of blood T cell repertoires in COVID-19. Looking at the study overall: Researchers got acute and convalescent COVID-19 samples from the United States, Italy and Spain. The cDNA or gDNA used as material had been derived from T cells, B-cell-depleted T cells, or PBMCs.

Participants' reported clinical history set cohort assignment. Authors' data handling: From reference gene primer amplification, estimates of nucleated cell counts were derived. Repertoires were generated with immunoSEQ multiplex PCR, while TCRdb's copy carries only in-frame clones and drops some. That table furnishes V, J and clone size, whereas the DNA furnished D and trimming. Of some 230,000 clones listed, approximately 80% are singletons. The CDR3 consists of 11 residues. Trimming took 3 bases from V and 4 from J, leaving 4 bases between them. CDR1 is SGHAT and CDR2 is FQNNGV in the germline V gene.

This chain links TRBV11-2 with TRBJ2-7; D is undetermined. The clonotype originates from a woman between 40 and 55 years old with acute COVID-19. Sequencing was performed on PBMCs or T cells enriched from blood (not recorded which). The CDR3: CASSFLYEQYF. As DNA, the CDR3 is TGTGCCAGCAGCTTTCTATACGAGCAGTACTTC.